The 7 T cell receptor beta chains listed next were all sequenced from one sample in a study of OX40 agonist ivuxolimab in advanced cancers. TCRdb's copy holds only in-frame clones and misses some; the assay was immunoSEQ multiplex PCR. The sample carries 55,000 to 90,000 clones, almost 90% recorded once. This specimen consisted of CD4+ or CD8+ T cells sorted from blood, obtained in a trial of the OX40 agonist ivuxolimab. Every receptor here comes from an adult with an advanced solid tumor such as melanoma, head and neck, liver or kidney cancer.

CDR3 DNA: TGTGCCAGTAGTATCTCCGGGACAGGGGGGCGAACTGAAGCTTTCTTT. Residues: CASSISGTGGRTEAFF. The chain uses TRBV19 and TRBJ1-1; the match to TRBD1 covers 11 bases. Germline lookup yields CDR1 LNHDA and CDR2 SQIVND (reference sequence). The CDR3 consists of 16 residues. The J segment lost 5 bases and the V segment lost 3 bases, leaving 8 bases of the junction unmatched.

The chain joins TRBV6-1 to TRBJ1-5, with 8 bases lining up with TRBD1. The CDR3 consists of 13 residues. CDR1 and CDR2 (germline): MNHNS, SASEGT. V trimming: 0 bases; J trimming: 15 bases; junction bases outside the gene matches: 7. The CDR3 nucleotides read TGTGCCAGCAGTGAAGCACAGGGGGGCCCCTTGCATTTT. This codes for CASSEAQGGPLHF.

This clone has just a few counts. This chain joins TRBV28 and TRBJ2-3, with 16 bases aligning to TRBD2. V gave up 7 bases and J gave up 6 bases; unmatched junction bases: 10. Germline CDR1 is MDHEN and CDR2 is SYDVKM. The CDR3 is 17 residues long. The CDR3 coding sequence is TGTGCCAGCACTCCCCCGGGACTAGCGGGAGGGCCTGATACGCAGTATTTT. Translated, it gives CASTPPGLAGGPDTQYF.

This clone has more than one count but fewer than ten. This chain connects TRBV5-4 to TRBJ2-3; TRBD2 aligns across 8 bases. The CDR3 runs 16 residues. Per germline, CDR1 SGHNT and CDR2 YYREEE (reference sequence). V trimming: 0 bases; J trimming: 4 bases; junction bases outside the gene matches: 7. CDR3 DNA: TGTGCCAGCAGCTTGGGGGGAAGCGGGGGCTCAGATACGCAGTATTTT. Amino acid sequence: CASSLGGSGGSDTQYF.

This clone was found once. The rearrangement links TRBV29-1 to TRBJ2-7; weak D call: TRBD1 (6 bases). This CDR3 is built from 13 residues. V lost 3 bases, J lost 0 bases, and 9 bases lay in between. Germline values: CDR1 SQVTM, CDR2 ANQGSEA. CDR3 sequence (DNA): TGCAGCGTTGAGGGACACGCCTCCTACGAGCAGTACTTC. Amino acid sequence: CSVEGHASYEQYF.

The chain uses TRBV28 and TRBJ2-3; D is possibly TRBD2 (6 bases). V gave up 8 bases and J gave up 6 bases, with 18 bases separating them. Germline-derived CDR1 and CDR2 are MDHEN and SYDVKM. There are 14 residues in the CDR3. The CDR3 loop reads CASGEATLTDTQYF. For the CDR3, the DNA is TGTGCCAGCGGGGAGGCGACCCTCACGGATACGCAGTATTTT.

This rearrangement joins TRBV9 to TRBJ2-2; D call uncertain. The V and J ends lost 0 bases and 7 bases respectively, with 10 bases between them. Germline values: CDR1 SGDLS, CDR2 YYNGEE. The CDR3 runs 14 residues. The DNA for the CDR3 is TGTGCCAGCAGCGTAGATGGGCGGAGCGGGGAGCTGTTTTTT. Protein: CASSVDGRSGELFF.